This TCR beta chain was observed in a study of blood T cell repertoires in COVID-19. On the study more broadly: Specimens from acute and convalescent COVID-19 originated in the United States, Italy and Spain. T cells, B-cell-depleted T cells, or PBMCs provided the cDNA or gDNA that served as material.

Authors' data handling: For nucleated cells, counts were estimated from reference gene primer amplification. Here immunoSEQ multiplex PCR was the method, and the copy in TCRdb shows in-frame clones only, minus some. For V, J and clone size, that table is used; D and trimming come from the DNA. Of about 670,000 clones in the sample, 70% to 90% were seen once. This clone appeared once. Germline CDR1 is MNHEY and CDR2 is SVGEGT. Trimming pared 5 bases from V and 4 bases from J, leaving 6 bases between. The CDR3 contains 11 residues. Sequenced: peripheral blood. This TCR derives from a woman between 18 and 30 years old with acute or convalescent COVID-19. This rearrangement joins TRBV6-2 or TRBV6-3 to TRBJ2-7; no reliable D call. CDR3 coding DNA: TGTGCCAGCAGTATTCTTTACGAGCAGTACTTC. This gives the protein CASSILYEQYF.